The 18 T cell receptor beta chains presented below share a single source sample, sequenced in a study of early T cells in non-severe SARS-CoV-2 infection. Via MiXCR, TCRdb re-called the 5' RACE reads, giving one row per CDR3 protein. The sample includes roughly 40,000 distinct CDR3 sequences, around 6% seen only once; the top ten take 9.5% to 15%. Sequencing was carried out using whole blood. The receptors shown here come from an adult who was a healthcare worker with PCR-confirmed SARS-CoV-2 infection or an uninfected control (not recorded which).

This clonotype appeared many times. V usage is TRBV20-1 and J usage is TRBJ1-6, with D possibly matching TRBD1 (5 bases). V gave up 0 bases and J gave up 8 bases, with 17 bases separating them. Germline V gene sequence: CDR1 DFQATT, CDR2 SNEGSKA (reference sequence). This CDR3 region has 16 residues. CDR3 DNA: TGCAGTGCTAGAGATGGCGGGGGGGAATGGGATTCACCCCTCCACTTT. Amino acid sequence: CSARDGGGEWDSPLHF.

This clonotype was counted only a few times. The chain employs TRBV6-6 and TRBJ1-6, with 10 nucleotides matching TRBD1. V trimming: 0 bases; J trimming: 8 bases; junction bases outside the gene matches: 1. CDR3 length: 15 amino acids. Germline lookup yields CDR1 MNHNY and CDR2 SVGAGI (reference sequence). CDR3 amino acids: CASSYSGQGDSPLHF. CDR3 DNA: TGTGCCAGCAGTTACTCTGGACAGGGGGATTCACCCCTCCACTTT.

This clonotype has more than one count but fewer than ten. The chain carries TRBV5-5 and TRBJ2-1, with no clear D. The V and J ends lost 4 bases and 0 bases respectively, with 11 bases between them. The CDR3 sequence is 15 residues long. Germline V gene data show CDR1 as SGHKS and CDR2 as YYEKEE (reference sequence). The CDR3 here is CASSVQFSSYNEQFF. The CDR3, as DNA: TGTGCCAGCAGCGTACAGTTTTCCTCCTACAATGAGCAGTTCTTC.

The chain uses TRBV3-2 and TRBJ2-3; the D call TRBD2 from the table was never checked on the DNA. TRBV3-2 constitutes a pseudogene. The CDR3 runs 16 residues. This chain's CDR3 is CASSPYGTISSDTQYF. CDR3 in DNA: TGTGCCAGCAGCCCATATGGGACTATCTCGTCAGATACGCAGTATTTT.

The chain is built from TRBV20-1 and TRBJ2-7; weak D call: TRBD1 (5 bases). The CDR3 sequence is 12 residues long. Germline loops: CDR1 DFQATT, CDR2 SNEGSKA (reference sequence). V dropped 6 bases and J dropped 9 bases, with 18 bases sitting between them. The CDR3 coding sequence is TGCAGTGCGGGCCAGGGTTCAATTGGGCAGTACTTC. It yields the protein CSAGQGSIGQYF.

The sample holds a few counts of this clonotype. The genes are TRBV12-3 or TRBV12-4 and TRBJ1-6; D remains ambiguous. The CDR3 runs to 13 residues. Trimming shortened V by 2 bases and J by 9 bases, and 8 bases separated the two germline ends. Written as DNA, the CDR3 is TGTGCCAGCAGTTTAAACGGAGGTTCACCCCTCCACTTT. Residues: CASSLNGGSPLHF.

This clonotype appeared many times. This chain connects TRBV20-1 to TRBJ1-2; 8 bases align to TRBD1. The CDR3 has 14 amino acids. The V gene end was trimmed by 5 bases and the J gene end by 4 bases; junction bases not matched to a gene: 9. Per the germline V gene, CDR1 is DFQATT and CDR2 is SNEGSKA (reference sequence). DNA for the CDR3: TGCAGTGCTCCAGCTCGGACAGGGCCCTATGGCTACACCTTC. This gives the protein CSAPARTGPYGYTF.

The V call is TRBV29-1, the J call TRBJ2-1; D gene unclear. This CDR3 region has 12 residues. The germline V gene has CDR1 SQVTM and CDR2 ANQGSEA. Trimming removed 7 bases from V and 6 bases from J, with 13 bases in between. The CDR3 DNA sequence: TGCAGCGGGCTGACTCGGGTCAATGAGCAGTTCTTC. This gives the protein CSGLTRVNEQFF.

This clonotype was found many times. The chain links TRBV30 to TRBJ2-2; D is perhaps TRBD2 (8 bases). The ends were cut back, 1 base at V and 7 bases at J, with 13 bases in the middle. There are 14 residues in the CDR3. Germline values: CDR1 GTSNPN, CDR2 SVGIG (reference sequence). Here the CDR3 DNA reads TGTGCCTGGAGTGGACAGGGACTAGACGGGGAGCTGTTTTTT. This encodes CAWSGQGLDGELFF.

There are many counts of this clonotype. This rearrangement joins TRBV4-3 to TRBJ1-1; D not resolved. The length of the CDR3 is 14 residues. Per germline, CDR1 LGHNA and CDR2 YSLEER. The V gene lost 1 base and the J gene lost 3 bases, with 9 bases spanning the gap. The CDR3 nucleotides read TGCGCCAGCAGCCAAGGTCGTCGTGACACTGAAGCTTTCTTT. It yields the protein CASSQGRRDTEAFF.

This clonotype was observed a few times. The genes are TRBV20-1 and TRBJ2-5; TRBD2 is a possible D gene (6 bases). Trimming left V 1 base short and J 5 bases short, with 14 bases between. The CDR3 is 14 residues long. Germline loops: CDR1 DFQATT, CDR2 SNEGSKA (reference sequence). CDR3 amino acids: CSARVGGAEETQYF. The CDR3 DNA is TGCAGTGCTAGAGTTGGAGGGGCGGAGGAGACCCAGTACTTC.

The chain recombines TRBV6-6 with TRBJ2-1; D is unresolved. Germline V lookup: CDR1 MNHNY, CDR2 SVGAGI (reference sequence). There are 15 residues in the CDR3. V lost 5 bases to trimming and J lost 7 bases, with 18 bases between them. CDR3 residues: CASSTVGFGDNEQFF. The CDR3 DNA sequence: TGTGCCAGCAGTACCGTGGGGTTTGGGGATAATGAGCAGTTCTTC.

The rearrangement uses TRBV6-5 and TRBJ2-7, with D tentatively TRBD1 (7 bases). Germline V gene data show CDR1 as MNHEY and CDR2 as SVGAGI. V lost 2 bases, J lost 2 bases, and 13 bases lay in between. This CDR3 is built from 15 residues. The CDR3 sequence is CASSYRGQGAYEQYF. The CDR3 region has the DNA TGTGCCAGCAGTTACCGGGGGCAGGGGGCCTACGAGCAGTACTTC.

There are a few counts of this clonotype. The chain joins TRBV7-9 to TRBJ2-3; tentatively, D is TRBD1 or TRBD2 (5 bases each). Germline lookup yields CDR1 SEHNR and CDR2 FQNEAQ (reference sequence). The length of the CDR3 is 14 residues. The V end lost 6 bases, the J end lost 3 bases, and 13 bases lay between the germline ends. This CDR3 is CASSRQRGTDTQYF. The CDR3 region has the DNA TGTGCCAGCAGTCGACAGAGGGGTACAGATACGCAGTATTTT.

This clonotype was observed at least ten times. In DNA, the CDR3 is TGTGCCAGCAGGTACGGGGAGGAGACCCAGTACTTC. This encodes CASRYGEETQYF. The J gene is TRBJ2-5, the V gene TRBV7-2; perhaps TRBD2 as D (5 bases). The ends were cut back, 6 bases at V and 5 bases at J, with 10 bases in the middle. CDR1 SGHTA and CDR2 FQGNSA come from the germline V gene. The CDR3 is 12 amino acids.

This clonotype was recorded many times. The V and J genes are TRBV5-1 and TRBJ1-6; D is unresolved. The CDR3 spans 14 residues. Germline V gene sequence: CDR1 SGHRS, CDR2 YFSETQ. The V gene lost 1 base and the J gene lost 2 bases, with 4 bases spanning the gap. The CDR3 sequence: CASSLSPYNSPLHF. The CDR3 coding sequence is TGCGCCAGCAGCTTGTCTCCCTATAATTCACCCCTCCACTTT.

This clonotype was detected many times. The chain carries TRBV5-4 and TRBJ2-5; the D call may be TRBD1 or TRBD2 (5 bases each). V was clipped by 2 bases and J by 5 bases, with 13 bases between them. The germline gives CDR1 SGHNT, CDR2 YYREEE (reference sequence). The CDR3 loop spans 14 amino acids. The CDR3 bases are TGTGCCAGCAGCTTCTCCTCGAGGGGCGAGACCCAGTACTTC. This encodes CASSFSSRGETQYF.

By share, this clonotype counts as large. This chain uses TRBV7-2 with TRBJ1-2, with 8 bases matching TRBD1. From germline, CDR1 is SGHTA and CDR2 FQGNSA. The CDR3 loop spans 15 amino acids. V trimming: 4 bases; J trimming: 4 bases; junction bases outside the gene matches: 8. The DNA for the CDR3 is TGTGCCAGCAGCTCAGGGACAGGAGAACCCTATGGCTACACCTTC. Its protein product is CASSSGTGEPYGYTF.